A selection of T cell receptor beta chains follows, all from one sample in a study of coeliac disease. The table came from immunoSEQ multiplex PCR; TCRdb's copy has only in-frame clones and leaves some out. Among a few thousand clones listed, 50% to 60% were seen once. The specimen was intraepithelial lymphocytes from the gut. These receptors were obtained from a man in his fifties or sixties with celiac disease on a gluten-free diet. Each CDR3 is given with its conserved first and last residue. The D gene is left open where the match is weak. Not every row has a clone size; where given, it reads once, few, many or a size class.

D gene	V gene	J gene	clone size	CDR3 DNA	CDR3 protein
TRBD2	TRBV7-3	TRBJ2-3	few	TGTGCCAGCAGCCCCAGGGGTAGCGGGGACTTCAGGGATACGCAGTATTTT	CASSPRGSGDFRDTQYF
-	TRBV7-2	TRBJ2-7	-	TGTGCCAGCAGCTTCTCCAAAGCGGTCTCCTACGAGCAGTACTTC	CASSFSKAVSYEQYF
-	TRBV6-5	TRBJ1-1	-	TGTGCCAGCAGTTTCAGGGAGAACACTGAAGCTTTCTTT	CASSFRENTEAFF
TRBD1	TRBV7-6	TRBJ2-7	-	TGTGCCAGCAGCCAACAGGGGCGTTACGAGCAGTACTTC	CASSQQGRYEQYF
-	TRBV5-1	TRBJ1-1	medium-sized	TGCGCCAGCAGCTTAGCAGGGCTCCGAGAAGCTTTCTTT	CASSLAGLREAFF
TRBD2	TRBV2	TRBJ2-5	-	TGTGCCAGCAGTACGCTAGCGGGGGGGTACCAAGAGACCCAGTACTTC	CASSTLAGGYQETQYF
TRBD2	TRBV15	TRBJ2-5	medium-sized	TGTGCCACCAGATATTCCGCGGGGGACGGGACCCAGTACTTC	CATRYSAGDGTQYF
TRBD2	TRBV7-2	TRBJ2-7	-	TGTGCCAGCAGCCCCCGGACTAGCGGGGGAATTTACGAGCAGTACTTC	CASSPRTSGGIYEQYF
TRBD2	TRBV18	TRBJ2-7	large	TGTGCCAGCTCACCTAGCGGGAGGTCCTACGAGCAGTACTTC	CASSPSGRSYEQYF
-	TRBV5-5	TRBJ1-2	-	TGTGCCAGCAGCTTGCTTGCGGGTCCTAACTATGGCTACACCTTC	CASSLLAGPNYGYTF
-	TRBV5-1	TRBJ1-1	-	TGCGCCAGCAGCTTGGGGGGGGACACTGAAGCTTTCTTT	CASSLGGDTEAFF
TRBD2	TRBV5-1	TRBJ2-1	-	TGCGCCAGCACTCGGGGGGTCAATGACCATGAGCAGTTCTTC	CASTRGVNDHEQFF
-	TRBV5-8	TRBJ2-2	-	TGTGCCAGCAGCCAAGAGGCCGGGGAGCTGTTTTTT	CASSQEAGELFF
TRBD2	TRBV5-1	TRBJ2-5	-	TGCGCCAGCGGACTAGCGGGAGGTATGGGGGAGACCCAGTACTTC	CASGLAGGMGETQYF
TRBD2	TRBV7-2	TRBJ2-5	-	TGTGCCAGCAGACCAGCGGGGGCACAAGAGACCCAGTACTTC	CASRPAGAQETQYF
TRBD1	TRBV4-1	TRBJ2-7	-	TGCGCCAGCAGCCAAGATTACCCAGGGGGCTCCTACGAGCAGTACTTC	CASSQDYPGGSYEQYF
-	TRBV19	TRBJ1-5	few	TGTGCCAGTAGTAATGGGGCAGGGTATCAGCCCCAGCATTTT	CASSNGAGYQPQHF
TRBD2	TRBV10-3	TRBJ2-7	-	TGTGCCATCAGTGAGTCGGGCCTAGCGGGTTACTCCGAGCAGTACTTC	CAISESGLAGYSEQYF
TRBD1	TRBV19	TRBJ2-5	-	TGTGCCAGTAGCCTTCCGGGACAGGGGGCAGAGACCCAGTACTTC	CASSLPGQGAETQYF
TRBD1	TRBV6-1	TRBJ2-7	few	TGTGCCAGCAGTCTACAGGGGGCTTCCTACGAGCAGTACTTC	CASSLQGASYEQYF
TRBD2	TRBV7-3	TRBJ2-7	medium-sized	TGTGCCAGCAGCCCGTTGCCCATCCACGGGGGACTAGCGGGAGAGTATACTGGCGAGCAGTACTTC	CASSPLPIHGGLAGEYTGEQYF
TRBD2	TRBV18	TRBJ2-1	few	TGTGCCACTACCAGTAGCGGGGGTTACAATGAGCAGTTCTTC	CATTSSGGYNEQFF
TRBD1	TRBV27	TRBJ1-1	few	TGTGCCAGCAGCCCAATTCGTCCGACAGGGTTGACTGAAGCTTTCTTT	CASSPIRPTGLTEAFF